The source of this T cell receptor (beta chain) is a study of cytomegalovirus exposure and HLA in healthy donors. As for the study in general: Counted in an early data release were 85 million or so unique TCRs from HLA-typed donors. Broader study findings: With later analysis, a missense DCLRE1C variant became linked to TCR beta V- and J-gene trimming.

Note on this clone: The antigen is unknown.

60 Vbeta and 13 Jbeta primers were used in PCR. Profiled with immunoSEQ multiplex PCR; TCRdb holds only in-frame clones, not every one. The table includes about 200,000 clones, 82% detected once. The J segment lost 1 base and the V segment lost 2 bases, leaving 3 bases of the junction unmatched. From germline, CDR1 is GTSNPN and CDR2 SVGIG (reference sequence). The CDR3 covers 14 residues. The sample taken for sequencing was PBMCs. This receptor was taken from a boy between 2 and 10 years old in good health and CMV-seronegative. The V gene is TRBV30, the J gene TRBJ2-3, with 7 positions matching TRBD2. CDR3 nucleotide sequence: TGTGCCTGGAGTTGGGGGAGGGGCACAGATACGCAGTATTTT. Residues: CAWSWGRGTDTQYF.